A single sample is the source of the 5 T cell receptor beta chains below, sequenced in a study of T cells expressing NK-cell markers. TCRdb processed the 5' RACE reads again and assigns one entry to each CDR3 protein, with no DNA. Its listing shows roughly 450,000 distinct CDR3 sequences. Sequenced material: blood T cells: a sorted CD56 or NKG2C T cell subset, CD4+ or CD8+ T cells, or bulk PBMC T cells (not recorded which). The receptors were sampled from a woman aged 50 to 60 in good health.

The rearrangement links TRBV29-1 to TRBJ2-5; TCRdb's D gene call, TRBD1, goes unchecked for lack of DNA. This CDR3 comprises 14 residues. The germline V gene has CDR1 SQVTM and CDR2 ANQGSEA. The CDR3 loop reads CSVTGQGHQETQYF.

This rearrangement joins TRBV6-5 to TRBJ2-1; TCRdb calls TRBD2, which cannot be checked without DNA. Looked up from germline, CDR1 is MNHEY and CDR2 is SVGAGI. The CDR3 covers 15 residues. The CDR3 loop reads CASIPRTSGRGEQFF.

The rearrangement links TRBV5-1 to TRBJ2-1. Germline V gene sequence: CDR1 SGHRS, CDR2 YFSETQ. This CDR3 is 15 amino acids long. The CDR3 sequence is CASSLSPVSNNEQFF.

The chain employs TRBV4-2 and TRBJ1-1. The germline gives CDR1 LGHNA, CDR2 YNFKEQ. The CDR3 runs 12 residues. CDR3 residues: CASSQTNTEAFF.

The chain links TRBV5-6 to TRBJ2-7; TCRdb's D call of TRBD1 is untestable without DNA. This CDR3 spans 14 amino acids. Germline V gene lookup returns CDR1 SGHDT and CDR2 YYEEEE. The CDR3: CASEGGRGPYEQYF.